These T cell receptor beta chains were read from a single sample in a study of tumor-infiltrating lymphocytes in primary liver carcinoma. TCRdb analysed the multiplex PCR reads with MiXCR anew, one entry per CDR3 protein. Of fewer than 90,000 distinct CDR3 sequences in the sample, 55% to 85% were seen once. Sequencing was performed on liver tumor tissue from sampling region 1. Every receptor here comes from a man in his forties or fifties with primary liver carcinoma and hepatitis B virus infection. Each CDR3 is given with its conserved first and last residue. A D gene is named only where the DNA matches it firmly. Rows may omit the clone size; those that give it use once, few, many or a size class.

>TRBD1|TRBV28|NA|TRBJ2-1
TGTGCCAACAGCTCCAGGGGGCTTTCCAATGAGCAGTTCTTC
CANSSRGLSNEQFF
>NA|TRBV29-1|many|TRBJ2-7
TGCAGCGTGGAGGGGCCCCCGTCCTACGAGCAGTACTTC
CSVEGPPSYEQYF
>NA|TRBV6-6|many|TRBJ1-5
TGTGCCAGCAGGTCCGGGACCGATAGCAATCAGCCCCAGCATTTT
CASRSGTDSNQPQHF
>NA|TRBV29-1|NA|TRBJ1-1
TGCAGCGTTGTAAGGACAGTGAACGCTGCAGCTTTCTTT
CSVVRTVNAAAFF
>NA|TRBV5-4|NA|TRBJ2-2
TGTGCCAGCAGCTTGGGCCAGGATCCGAACACCGGGGAGCTGTTTTTT
CASSLGQDPNTGELFF
>NA|TRBV28|NA|TRBJ1-6
TGTGCCAGCAGTTCTCCCTACCCCCTCCCCAGCCGTCTAAATTCACCCCTCCACTTT
CASSSPYPLPSRLNSPLHF
>NA|TRBV20-1|NA|TRBJ2-5
TGCAGTGCTAGAGTCGCTACTTTGAGGGAGACCCAGTACTTC
CSARVATLRETQYF
>NA|TRBV4-1|NA|TRBJ2-5
TGCGCCAGCAGCCAAACACCTGGGCAGACTCAAGAGATCCAGTACTTC
CASSQTPGQTQEIQYF
>TRBD2|TRBV12-3/TRBV12-4|few|TRBJ2-1
TGTGTCAGCAGCCGAACTAGCGGGAGCAATGAGCAGTTCTTC
CVSSRTSGSNEQFF
>NA|TRBV1|NA|TRBJ2-7
TGCACCAGCAGCCTCCTTCCAAGAGGAAGCTACGAGCAGTACTTC
CTSSLLPRGSYEQYF
>TRBD2|TRBV6-5|many|TRBJ2-1
TGTGCCAGCAGTCCGGGACTAGCGGCATACAATGAGCAGTTCTTC
CASSPGLAAYNEQFF
>NA|TRBV10-3|many|TRBJ1-1
TGTGCCACCCTAACAGAACTGAACACTGAAGCTTTCTTT
CATLTELNTEAFF
>NA|TRBV10-1|NA|TRBJ1-1
TGCGATAGCAGTCTGACAGAGAACACTGAAGCTTTCTTT
CDSSLTENTEAFF
>NA|TRBV30|many|TRBJ2-1
TGTGCCTGGAGAAGTCCCCTACCAGGGGAGCAGTTCTTC
CAWRSPLPGEQFF
>TRBD2|TRBV4-2|NA|TRBJ2-1
TGTGCCAGTAGCCAATTGGGAGGGGCAGGCAATGAGCAGTTCTTC
CASSQLGGAGNEQFF
>TRBD1|TRBV5-1|NA|TRBJ1-1
TGCACCAACAGCCAGAAGACAGGGGGCGGAGGTAACACTGAAGGTTTCTTT
CTNSQKTGGGGNTEGFF
>NA|TRBV12-3/TRBV12-4|NA|TRBJ1-5
TGTGCCAGAAGCGCAACAGTTAGCAATCAGCCCCAGCATTTT
CARSATVSNQPQHF
>NA|TRBV5-4|NA|TRBJ2-5
TGTACCAGCAGCTTGGCGTCAAGCGAAGAGACCCAGTACTTC
CTSSLASSEETQYF
>NA|TRBV12-3/TRBV12-4|NA|TRBJ2-2
TGTGCCAGCACTTTAAGGGGGGGTAACACCGGGAAGCTGTTTTTT
CASTLRGGNTGKLFF
>TRBD2|TRBV4-1|NA|TRBJ2-5
TGCGCCAACAGCCAAGATCGAGCGGGAGGGGGAGAGACCCATTACTTC
CANSQDRAGGGETHYF
>NA|TRBV11-2|NA|TRBJ2-1
TGTGCCAACAGCTTCGGGGTGGAAGGGCCCGGGAATTCCAATGAGCAGTCCTTC
CANSFGVEGPGNSNEQSF
>TRBD1|TRBV5-5|many|TRBJ1-2
TGTGCCAGCAGCCCTGGGACAGGGAGTTATGGCTACACCTTC
CASSPGTGSYGYTF
>TRBD2|TRBV7-8|NA|TRBJ2-1
TGTGCCAGCCTCGGGGGGGGCTACAATGAGCAGTTCTTC
CASLGGGYNEQFF
>NA|TRBV28|once|TRBJ2-7
TGTGCCAGCACCCCCCCCGTGGGGACGCTTAACAAGCAGTACTTC
CASTPPVGTLNKQYF
>NA|TRBV29-1|many|TRBJ1-2
TGCAGCATCCTCTCAGGGGACTATGGCTACACCTTC
CSILSGDYGYTF
>NA|TRBV6-5|once|TRBJ1-2
TGTGCCAGCAGACTAGCAGCTAACTGTGGCTACACCTTC
CASRLAANCGYTF
>NA|TRBV4-1|NA|TRBJ2-1
TGCGCCAACAGCCAGGCGGGAAGGAACAATGAGCAGTTCTTC
CANSQAGRNNEQFF
>NA|TRBV20-1|NA|TRBJ2-5
TGCAGTGCGCGGGACGTAACGTACCAAGAGACCCAGTACTTC
CSARDVTYQETQYF
>TRBD2|TRBV7-9|NA|TRBJ2-1
TGTGCCAACAGCCAACGACTAGCGGTCTACAGTGAGGAGTTCTTC
CANSQRLAVYSEEFF